The 7 T cell receptor beta chains reported below all come from one sample, sequenced in a study of regulatory T cells in long-lasting Graves disease. Time point denoted: newly diagnosed GD, antithyroid drugs for less than 3 months. RNA from PBMCs was the source of the TCR library. Construction of the TCR beta libraries employed iRepertoire HTBI primers in conjunction with Arm-PCR of CDR3 regions. TCRdb analysed the multiplex PCR reads with MiXCR anew, one entry per CDR3 protein. The sample records 620,000 or so distinct CDR3 sequences, about 16% being singletons. These data also formed part of another study, on T cells in Graves' hyperthyroidism and ophthalmopathy.

The sequenced sample was peripheral blood mononuclear cells (PBMCs), obtained at new diagnosis, from a patient treated with antithyroid drugs. The receptors were sampled from a woman under 40 with Graves disease.

The V call is TRBV7-9, the J call TRBJ2-2; D is perhaps TRBD2 (6 bases). V was cut by 4 bases and J by 4 bases, with 16 bases left in between. Germline CDR1 reads SEHNR; CDR2 reads FQNEAQ (reference sequence). The length of the CDR3 is 16 residues. The CDR3 loop is CASSSRWGVGTGELFF. The CDR3 coding sequence is TGTGCCAGCAGCTCTCGGTGGGGGGTAGGCACCGGGGAGCTGTTTTTT.

This clonotype was found many times. The rearrangement uses TRBV6-1 and TRBJ2-1; D is ambiguous. This CDR3 spans 14 amino acids. The ends were cut back, 7 bases at V and 9 bases at J, with 19 bases in the middle. Germline CDR1 MNHNS, CDR2 SASEGT. DNA of the CDR3: TGTGCCAGCACTAGGAGAGGCCCCATGGGTGAGCAGTTCTTC. Translation: CASTRRGPMGEQFF.

This clonotype was seen a few times. The chain employs TRBV3-1 and TRBJ1-6; D not resolved. Trimming removed 8 bases at V and 7 bases at J, with 15 bases between. The CDR3 is 14 amino acids. Germline loops: CDR1 LGHDT, CDR2 YNNKEL (reference sequence). In nucleotides, the CDR3 is TGTGCCAGCCAAATGGGAGGAACCAATTCACCCCTCCACTTT. It specifies CASQMGGTNSPLHF.

Ten or more counts support this clonotype. The genes are TRBV28 and TRBJ2-1; 14 bases match TRBD2. Germline CDR1 and CDR2: MDHEN and SYDVKM. The CDR3 totals 15 residues. V was pared by 5 bases and J by 8 bases, with 5 bases of the junction left unmatched. For the CDR3, the DNA is TGTGCCAGCAGTGAGGGGACTAGCGGGAGCCATGAGCAGTTCTTC. Amino acid sequence: CASSEGTSGSHEQFF.

This clonotype was picked up many times. CDR3 coding DNA: TGTGCCAGCAGAAGGACGGACAGCCAAAAAGAGACCCAGTACTTC. This sequence encodes CASRRTDSQKETQYF. The rearrangement uses TRBV6-2 or TRBV6-3 and TRBJ2-5; D possibly corresponds to TRBD1 (6 bases). Trimming took 6 bases from V and 3 from J, leaving 17 bases between them. Germline values: CDR1 MNHEY, CDR2 SVGEGT. The CDR3 has 15 amino acids.

This clonotype was recorded at least ten times. The CDR3 DNA reads TGTGCCAGCAGACCCGGGACAGGGCTGAACACCGGGGAGCTGTTTTTT. Encoded protein: CASRPGTGLNTGELFF. The rearrangement joins TRBV28 to TRBJ2-2; TRBD1 aligns across 9 bases. J was trimmed by 1 base and V by 6 bases; bases with no gene match: 6. CDR1 is MDHEN and CDR2 is SYDVKM in the germline V gene. CDR3 length: 16 residues.

The chain joins TRBV18 to TRBJ1-5; 7 bases line up with TRBD1. The germline V gene has CDR1 KGHSH and CDR2 LQKENI. After removal of 3 bases from V and 7 bases from J, the junction contained 6 bases not matched to a gene. The CDR3 loop spans 14 amino acids. Here the CDR3 reads CASSPEPGGQPQHF. CDR3 bases: TGTGCCAGCTCACCCGAACCAGGGGGACAGCCCCAGCATTTT.